Each of the 13 T cell receptor beta chains below was sequenced from the same sample in a study of control samples from healthy donors and cancer patients. Data came from immunoSEQ multiplex PCR; TCRdb stores just in-frame clones and leaves some out. The sample contains approximately 170,000 clones, 91% of which appear only once. Sequencing was done on a sample of blood. These receptors were obtained from a woman aged 25 to 39 in good health.

The chain carries TRBV19 and TRBJ1-3; perhaps TRBD1 as D (5 bases). The V end lost 5 bases, the J end lost 2 bases, and 7 bases lay between the germline ends. This CDR3 spans 13 amino acids. CDR1 is LNHDA, CDR2 SQIVND, per germline (reference sequence). CDR3 amino acids: CASSRGTGNTIYF. The CDR3 bases are TGTGCCAGTAGTCGGGGGACTGGAAACACCATATATTTT.

The chain recombines TRBV7-3 with TRBJ2-7; 7 bases line up with TRBD1. This CDR3 has 15 amino acids. The V gene's germline CDR1 is SGHTA and CDR2 FQGTGA. Trimming cost V 1 base and J 4 bases; bases outside gene matches: 7. CDR3: CASSLMGDRGYEQYF. The CDR3 DNA sequence: TGTGCCAGCAGCTTAATGGGGGACAGAGGATACGAGCAGTACTTC.

This chain joins TRBV7-9 and TRBJ1-1; TRBD1 aligns across 10 bases. The germline gives CDR1 SEHNR, CDR2 FQNEAQ (reference sequence). The junction had 6 bases not matched to a gene; V was cut back by 6 bases and J by 11 bases. This CDR3 comprises 12 residues. CDR3 residues: CASSWDRGGAFF. For the CDR3, the DNA is TGTGCCAGCAGTTGGGACAGGGGAGGGGCTTTCTTT.

The CDR3 DNA sequence: TGTGCCAGCAGCCAGGGGGGGGCCACAGATACGCAGTATTTT. Its translation: CASSQGGATDTQYF. The genes are TRBV4-2 and TRBJ2-3; D possibly corresponds to TRBD2 (7 bases). There are 14 residues in the CDR3. Germline loops: CDR1 LGHNA, CDR2 YNFKEQ. Trimming took off 3 bases at V and 2 bases at J, with 9 bases between the two ends.

The V and J genes are TRBV15 and TRBJ1-2; D is uncertain. V lost 1 base and J 0 bases, leaving 6 bases between the germline ends. The germline V gene encodes CDR1 LNHNV and CDR2 YYDKDF (reference sequence). The CDR3 covers 14 residues. This CDR3 is CATSRVEANYGYTF. Written as DNA, the CDR3 is TGTGCCACCAGCAGAGTTGAAGCTAACTATGGCTACACCTTC.

The rearrangement uses TRBV6-6 and TRBJ2-2; D tentatively reads TRBD1 or TRBD2 (7 bases each). Germline loops: CDR1 MNHNY, CDR2 SVGAGI (reference sequence). This CDR3 is built from 14 residues. Trimming pared 2 bases from V and 6 bases from J, leaving 10 bases between. CDR3 amino acids: CASSYAGGAGELFF. The CDR3 bases are TGTGCCAGCAGTTACGCAGGGGGGGCCGGGGAGCTGTTTTTT.

This clone has only one observation. J is TRBJ1-2 and V is TRBV10-2, with D unresolved. Germline lookup yields CDR1 WSHSY and CDR2 SAAADI. V lost 0 bases, J lost 2 bases, and 16 bases lay in between. The CDR3 loop spans 17 amino acids. The CDR3: CASSESMTSEPNYGYTF. The CDR3 nucleotides read TGCGCCAGCAGTGAGTCGATGACATCTGAACCGAACTATGGCTACACCTTC.

The V and J genes are TRBV24-1 and TRBJ2-1, with 8 bases lining up with TRBD2. J gave up 8 bases and V 6 bases, and 5 bases lay outside the gene matches. CDR1 is KGHDR, CDR2 SFDVKD, per germline. CDR3 length: 13 amino acids. The CDR3 coding sequence is TGTGCCACCAGTAGCGGGGGACTAGATGAGCAGTTCTTC. Translating gives CATSSGGLDEQFF.

In DNA, the CDR3 is TGTGCCAGCAGGCCCGGGACAGGGGGCCTAGAGACCCAGTACTTC. Encoded protein: CASRPGTGGLETQYF. V is TRBV2 and J is TRBJ2-5, with 12 bases that match TRBD1. V lost 6 bases and J lost 4; bases outside the gene matches: 6. The CDR3 has 15 amino acids. Germline V gene lookup returns CDR1 SNHLY and CDR2 FYNNEI.

J is TRBJ2-3 and V is TRBV11-1; 10 nucleotides align to TRBD2. The germline CDR1 and CDR2 sequences are SGHAT and FQDESV (reference sequence). This CDR3 is 16 amino acids long. Trimming took 2 bases from V and 4 from J; bases not matched to a gene: 6. The CDR3 region has the DNA TGTGCCAGCAGCTTACGGAGCGGGGGGGCCGCAGATACGCAGTATTTT. Its translation: CASSLRSGGAADTQYF. The variable domain in full, completed from reference TRBV11-1 and TRBJ2-3, reads EAEVAQSPRYKITEKSQAVAFWCDPISGHATLYWYRQILGQGPELLVQFQDESVVDDSQLPKDRFSAERLKGVDSTLKIQPAELGDSAMYLCASSLRSGGAADTQYFGPGTRLTVL.

This chain joins TRBV11-3 and TRBJ1-2, with 9 bases identical to TRBD1. CDR3 length: 14 residues. Germline lookup yields CDR1 SGHNT and CDR2 YENEEA. The junction had 12 bases not matched to a gene; V was cut back by 9 bases and J by 7 bases. The DNA of the CDR3 is TGTGCCAGTAGCGAAACGACAGGGGGGCTTGGCTACACCTTC. Amino acids: CASSETTGGLGYTF.

In its sample, this clone was seen once. The genes are TRBV15 and TRBJ1-5; D not certain. This CDR3 is built from 18 residues. The ends were cut back, 1 base at V and 0 bases at J, with 16 bases in the middle. The germline gives CDR1 LNHNV, CDR2 YYDKDF (reference sequence). DNA for the CDR3: TGTGCCACCAGCAGAGGAGGGATAGCGGGGTATAGCAATCAGCCCCAGCATTTT. Protein: CATSRGGIAGYSNQPQHF.

This clone was picked up a small number of times. This sequence joins TRBV20-1 and TRBJ2-7, with D possibly matching TRBD1 (5 bases). The CDR3 contains 11 residues. Trimming stripped 4 bases from V and 2 bases from J, with 6 bases between. Germline V gene lookup returns CDR1 DFQATT and CDR2 SNEGSKA (reference sequence). DNA for the CDR3: TGCAGTGCTACAGGGACCTACGAGCAGTACTTC. The encoded protein is CSATGTYEQYF.